The 18 T cell receptor beta chains below all came from one sample that was sequenced in a study of blood T cell repertoires in COVID-19. The repertoire was sequenced with immunoSEQ multiplex PCR; TCRdb's copy has only in-frame clones and lacks some. Of some 16,000 clones in the sample, 65% to 90% were seen once. The sample comprised peripheral blood. These receptors were obtained from a human donor with active COVID-19. The donor label of this sample is uncertain.

CDR3 region: CASSQDSWSNYGYTF. The CDR3 nucleotides are TGCGCCAGCAGCCAAGATAGTTGGTCTAACTATGGCTACACCTTC. The chain employs TRBV4-3 and TRBJ1-2, with D uncertain. The germline V gene has CDR1 LGHNA and CDR2 YSLEER. V was clipped by 0 bases and J by 0 bases, with 8 bases between them. The CDR3 extends over 15 amino acids.

The rearrangement joins TRBV11-1 to TRBJ2-5; D unclear. V lost 1 base to trimming and J lost 6 bases, with 15 bases between them. This CDR3 spans 15 amino acids. Per germline, CDR1 SGHAT and CDR2 FQDESV (reference sequence). This CDR3 reads CASSLEARARQTQYF. The CDR3 DNA reads as TGTGCCAGCAGCTTAGAGGCCCGCGCCAGGCAGACCCAGTACTTC.

This chain joins TRBV20-1 and TRBJ2-7; D remains unclear. The V gene's germline CDR1 is DFQATT and CDR2 SNEGSKA (reference sequence). The CDR3 runs to 13 residues. Trimming left V 3 bases short and J 0 bases short, with 9 bases between. CDR3 bases: TGCAGTGCTAGTGGGCCGCACTCCTACGAGCAGTACTTC. Protein sequence: CSASGPHSYEQYF.

This chain joins TRBV18 and TRBJ2-5; 8 bases are a match to TRBD1. V shed 2 bases, J shed 7 bases, and the junction held 9 bases outside the gene matches. Germline CDR1 and CDR2: KGHSH and LQKENI. This CDR3 spans 15 amino acids. The CDR3: CASSPEPGQGGTQYF. In DNA, the CDR3 is TGTGCCAGCTCACCAGAACCCGGACAGGGAGGGACCCAGTACTTC.

The rearrangement uses TRBV5-1 and TRBJ2-3, with TRBD2 identical over 13 bases. This CDR3 has 21 residues. J was trimmed by 8 bases and V by 4 bases; bases with no gene match: 25. CDR1 and CDR2 (germline): SGHRS, YFSETQ. Here the CDR3 reads CASSANLGLAGAPVPAATQYF. CDR3 nucleotides: TGCGCCAGCAGCGCCAACCTAGGACTAGCGGGGGCCCCGGTACCCGCTGCTACGCAGTATTTT.

The chain uses TRBV21-1 and TRBJ2-7; the table's TRBD2 call for D was not verified on the DNA. TRBV21-1 is a listed pseudogene. The CDR3 runs 17 residues. The CDR3 protein is CASSKVSRGTYSYEQYF. The CDR3 DNA reads as TGTGCCAGCAGCAAAGTTTCGCGGGGCACTTACTCCTACGAGCAGTACTTC.

The chain uses TRBV10-1 and TRBJ1-1, with D uncertain. V was clipped by 2 bases and J by 5 bases, with 6 bases between them. The CDR3 spans 12 residues. The germline V gene has CDR1 WNHNN and CDR2 SYGVQD (reference sequence). The CDR3: CASSEKETEAFF. The CDR3 coding sequence is TGCGCCAGCAGTGAGAAGGAGACTGAAGCTTTCTTT.

The chain employs TRBV6-5 and TRBJ2-2; D is perhaps TRBD1 (6 bases). The germline V and J ends were trimmed by 6 bases and 5 bases, with 10 bases remaining between them. The CDR3 is 13 residues long. CDR1 and CDR2 (germline): MNHEY, SVGAGI. The CDR3: CASRKGDTGELFF. DNA for the CDR3: TGTGCCAGCAGAAAGGGGGATACCGGGGAGCTGTTTTTT.

V and J are TRBV6-5 and TRBJ2-5, with 7 nucleotides matching TRBD1. The CDR3 has 15 amino acids. Germline CDR1 MNHEY, CDR2 SVGAGI. Germline trimming cut 6 bases from V and 2 bases from J; bases unmatched to any gene: 9. The CDR3 region is CASSRQGQRQETQYF. For the CDR3, the DNA is TGTGCCAGCAGCCGACAGGGACAGCGGCAAGAGACCCAGTACTTC.

The chain couples TRBV5-8 to TRBJ2-3; the match to TRBD2 covers 10 bases. CDR1 SGHTS and CDR2 YDEGEE come from the germline V gene. The CDR3 loop spans 16 amino acids. The ends lost 1 base at V and 1 base at J; junction bases unmatched: 3. This chain's CDR3 is CASSLTGTSGTDTQYF. Written as DNA, the CDR3 is TGTGCCAGCAGCTTGACCGGGACTAGCGGCACAGATACGCAGTATTTT. Drawing the rest from reference TRBV5-8 and TRBJ2-3, the complete variable domain is EAGVTQSPTHLIKTRGQQATLRCSPISGHTSVYWYQQALGLGLQFLLWYDEGEERNRGNFPPRFSGRQFPNYSSELNVNALELEDSALYLCASSLTGTSGTDTQYFGPGTRLTVL.

The chain couples TRBV14 to TRBJ2-1; 9 bases map to TRBD2. V lost 4 bases, J lost 1 base, and 8 bases stayed unmatched. Germline V gene lookup returns CDR1 SGHDN and CDR2 FVKESK. The CDR3 runs to 17 residues. CDR3 loop: CASSPVAGGPSYNEQFF. The CDR3 DNA is TGTGCCAGCAGCCCAGTGGCGGGGGGGCCGTCCTACAATGAGCAGTTCTTC. The variable domain in full, with the rest retrieved from reference TRBV14 and TRBJ2-1, is EAGVTQFPSHSVIEKGQTVTLRCDPISGHDNLYWYRRVMGKEIKFLLHFVKESKQDESGMPNNRFLAERTGGTYSTLKVQPAELEDSGVYFCASSPVAGGPSYNEQFFGPGTRLTVL.

V usage is TRBV10-3 and J usage is TRBJ2-3; D might be TRBD2 (5 bases). Germline CDR1 ENHRY, CDR2 SYGVKD. The CDR3 covers 14 residues. V shed 6 bases and J shed 2 bases, with 12 bases lying between them. Here the CDR3 DNA reads TGTGCCATCAGGAGGGATCTATACACAGATACGCAGTATTTT. Translation gives CAIRRDLYTDTQYF.

The chain recombines TRBV29-1 with TRBJ1-5, with 8 bases matching TRBD1. CDR3 length: 13 amino acids. The V gene's germline CDR1 is SQVTM and CDR2 ANQGSEA. With V trimmed by 6 bases and J by 4 bases, 5 bases remained unmatched. CDR3 sequence: CSVATGVNQPQHF. The CDR3 coding sequence is TGCAGCGTGGCGACAGGGGTAAATCAGCCCCAGCATTTT. The variable domain in full, completed from reference TRBV29-1 and TRBJ1-5, reads SAVISQKPSRDICQRGTSLTIQCQVDSQVTMMFWYRQQPGQSLTLIATANQGSEATYESGFVIDKFPISRPNLTFSTLTVSNMSPEDSSIYLCSVATGVNQPQHFGDGTRLSIL.

The chain employs TRBV6-5 and TRBJ2-5, with D hard to call. The V gene lost 4 bases and the J gene lost 8 bases, with 14 bases spanning the gap. The CDR3 is 13 amino acids. Looked up from germline, CDR1 is MNHEY and CDR2 is SVGAGI. The CDR3 protein is CASSSGPPSTQYF. The CDR3 region has the DNA TGTGCCAGCAGTTCGGGTCCCCCGTCCACCCAGTACTTC.

This rearrangement joins TRBV6-2 or TRBV6-3 to TRBJ2-1, with 8 positions matching TRBD2. Trimming cost V 2 bases and J 5 bases; bases outside gene matches: 5. This CDR3 region has 15 residues. Germline V CDR1 and CDR2: MNHEY, SVGEGT. The CDR3 region is CASSYPGGRDNEQFF. For the CDR3, the DNA is TGTGCCAGCAGTTACCCGGGGGGGCGGGACAATGAGCAGTTCTTC.

V and J are TRBV7-9 and TRBJ2-1, with 9 bases matching TRBD2. This CDR3 spans 15 amino acids. Germline V gene lookup returns CDR1 SEHNR and CDR2 FQNEAQ (reference sequence). Germline trimming cut 2 bases from V and 7 bases from J; bases unmatched to any gene: 6. This CDR3 is CASSLRSGGRNEQFF. The CDR3 DNA is TGTGCCAGCAGCTTACGGAGCGGGGGGCGGAATGAGCAGTTCTTC.

This clone was found a few times. The rearrangement uses TRBV7-2 and TRBJ2-5; 9 nucleotides agree with TRBD2. The CDR3 totals 14 residues. The trim removed 5 bases at V and 2 bases at J, leaving 3 bases unmatched. Germline CDR1 and CDR2: SGHTA and FQGNSA. The CDR3 DNA follows: TGTGCCAGCAGCCAGGGACTAGCACAAGAGACCCAGTACTTC. This sequence encodes CASSQGLAQETQYF.

The chain couples TRBV29-1 to TRBJ1-2; TRBD1 aligns across 7 bases. Germline V gene sequence: CDR1 SQVTM, CDR2 ANQGSEA. With 0 bases clipped from V and 3 bases from J, the junction kept 7 bases outside the gene matches. The CDR3 has 15 amino acids. CDR3 sequence (DNA): TGCAGCGTTGAAGATCCGAGGGGGCTGTACTATGGCTACACCTTC. Amino acids: CSVEDPRGLYYGYTF.